This T cell receptor (beta chain) was sequenced in a study of cytomegalovirus exposure and HLA in healthy donors (dated by TCRdb to 2017 to 2019). A note on the overall study: In an earlier analysis of several hundred of the donors, about 260 Gb of sequence data and 117 million unique TCR beta sequences from some 170 million T cells were reported. Roughly 320 gigabases of sequencing data and around 80 million unique TCR sequences made up an early release that covered fewer than 650 HLA-typed donors. Among the approximately 400 genotyped donors, more than 70% belonged to the genetic ancestry cluster associated with self-reported Caucasian donors. The study was designed to test whether signatures of past pathogen exposure could be identified by cataloging public T cell receptors. The T cell repertoires of 666 subjects were profiled by immunosequencing and related to cytomegalovirus serostatus. In addition to the first cohort of approximately 650 subjects, a separate validation cohort of around 110 different subjects was used. The study combined high-throughput TCR immunosequencing, statistical association of individual TCRs with disease status, and machine learning to predict cytomegalovirus infection status. A later analysis re-analyzed previously published TCR beta repertoires from 550 to 700 donors and added high-resolution HLA genotyping to study TCR occurrence patterns. In the later analysis, no new phenotypic data were used to find candidate immune exposures; instead, reliance was placed on TCR beta sequences and their occurrence across donors. To decide whether each TCR beta V gene segment behaved as functional or pseudogenic, an earlier analysis of nearly 600 of the donors relied on high-throughput TCR beta sequencing. Alongside the repertoire data, information on donor age, sex, ethnicity and CMV serostatus was compiled. A later genetic analysis used genome-wide SNP genotypes for 398 of the 666 donors, treating that subset as a discovery cohort. Every repertoire in the discovery cohort had been generated on one and the same sequencing platform. Both class I and class II loci were covered by HLA typing, at four-digit resolution. Typing coverage differed by locus: A, B, C, DRB1 and DQB1 were typed in about 620-640 donors, DQA1 in 500 to 550, DPA1 in nearly 610, and DPB1 in just under 490. Because of strong linkage in the cohort, four to six DR-DQ haplotypes were treated as single units for association and clustering. On average, roughly 240,000 unique TCR beta nucleotide sequences were sequenced per donor among roughly 430 genotyped donors of the cohort, with roughly 18% of those sequences being non-productive.

From the germline V gene, CDR1 is SGHRS and CDR2 is YFSETQ. The germline V end is reduced by 3 bases and the J end by 6 bases; junction bases left unmatched: 4. Reading from cysteine to phenylalanine, the CDR3 counts 14 amino acids. Just CDR3 DNA is preserved here, 42 bases in frame from base 1. Remarks on this clone: Its specific antigen is unknown. Per-nucleotide qualities are absent, and no much larger clonotype sits a single base away.

The cohort consisted of 600 or so healthy bone marrow donors. At the time of sampling, all cohort members were nominally healthy, though unrecorded immune exposures were likely present. The donor tested CMV seronegative, placing the donor among the roughly 400 seronegative members of the cohort. Every donor gave a peripheral blood sample, and the peripheral blood mononuclear cells from that sample were used for TCR beta sequencing. The Qiagen DNeasy Blood Extraction Kit was used to extract genomic DNA from the blood cell samples. The method behind the library was the immunoSEQ multiplex PCR assay. For the multiplex PCR, a mixture combining 60 forward primers for TCR Vbeta segments and 13 reverse primers for TCR Jbeta segments was used. A multiplex PCR assay on genomic DNA amplified the CDR3 region of rearranged TCR beta genes. The Illumina HiSeq System was used to sequence the amplified TCR beta libraries as 87-base-pair reads. Regarding the original processing steps: A later analysis counted some 74 million unique TCR beta chains across the 700 or so repertoires, and around 12 million of these chains were shared by at least two donors. To remove PCR and sequencing errors, raw reads were error-corrected and collapsed into unique sequences using a nearest-neighbor algorithm that merged closely related sequences. Alignment of CDR3 sequences to IMGT reference sequences was used to assign V, D and J gene segments. Each retained sequence needed at least a six-nucleotide match to both a V gene segment and a J gene segment. A rearrangement was called productive if the CDR3 had no stop codons and remained in frame with V and J, and every other rearrangement was called non-productive. Following IMGT convention, CDR3 was defined as the stretch from the second conserved V-encoded cysteine up to the conserved J-encoded phenylalanine. The earlier analysis of about 530 of the donors excluded any sequence lacking an unambiguous match to a single V gene segment. In an earlier analysis of several hundred of the donors, V segments were called functional above 56.7% productive rearrangements and were called segregating when the between-donor standard deviation exceeded 5%. A statistical classification framework was developed to diagnose cytomegalovirus status using the catalog of TCR beta chain sequences. V and J gene assignment, in a later analysis, came from comparing TCR nucleotide sequences with IMGT/GENE-DB human TR gene sequences. In a later analysis, CDR3 sequences and most-parsimonious VDJ recombination scenarios were assigned using the TCRdist pipeline. A later analysis defined each TCR beta chain by its CDR3 amino acid sequence plus V-gene family, and excluded reads lacking a unique V-gene family. In a later analysis, 450 to 600 highly shared, low-generation-probability nucleotide sequences were removed to address suspected cross-contamination and a sequencing artifact. A later analysis calculated a clonal expansion index for each public chain from normalized within-repertoire ranks of inferred template counts. In a later analysis, generation probabilities were computed with a VDJ recombination model fitted to out-of-frame rearrangements, and the resulting probabilities were checked against IGoR. In a later analysis, TCR-TCR, TCR-HLA and TCR-CMV co-occurrence was scored with hypergeometric tests, and a repertoire-size bias correction was applied to TCR pairs. In a later analysis, false discovery rates were estimated by permuting HLA or CMV assignments 20 times. A later analysis grouped co-occurring TCRs with DBSCAN, adding TCRdist sequence similarity when clustering within HLA-allele-positive subsets. Co-occurrence clustering excluded repertoires with fewer than 30,000 or more than 120,000 public chains, plus five with anomalous nucleotide sharing. The table comes from immuneACCESS by way of TCRdb, which keeps in-frame sequences with V and J called. Part of the clones is missing from these tables; in studies checked, under half for an unresolved V gene and the rest for unknown reasons. The D gene and trimming were derived from the DNA, and the V and J assignments and clone size from that table. A total of about 160,000 clones appear in this sample, 70% to 80% of them only once. About 4.5% of the sample comes from the top ten.

The full study reports these points: The presence/absence analyses assumed that sequencing depth was roughly uniform across donors, and that assumption may not be true. In an earlier analysis of 587 of the donors, most TCR beta V segments appeared in productive rearrangements about 87% or about 30% of the time, broadly matching IMGT annotations. A later analysis associated approximately 17,000 TCR beta sequences with specific HLA alleles at a false discovery rate of 0.05. The earlier analysis of approximately 540 of the donors excluded roughly 16 rarely observed V segments, including chromosome 9 orphons, because counts were too low. A later analysis found that TCR association rates varied across HLA loci, with DRB1 alleles showing the most associated TCRs and HLA-C alleles the fewest. When HLA alleles, especially DR and DQ, strongly co-occurred, attributing TCR associations to individual alleles was difficult. In a later analysis, HLA-associated TCR beta chains were found to be more clonally expanded and to have lower generation probabilities than equally common non-associated chains. Linkage disequilibrium might explain the correlated functional status among segregating V segments, but an unknown experimental factor could not be excluded. A later genetic analysis associated a missense DCLRE1C variant with V-gene and J-gene trimming of TCR beta chains, and an independent cohort replicated the association. A further reported finding was that TCR beta sequences accurately predicted the HLA-A and HLA-B alleles for most subjects in the first cohort. For the cohort, immune exposure information was limited to CMV serostatus. According to a later analysis, most CMV-associated TCR beta chains appeared to be HLA-restricted, and the HLA associations seemed to be driven largely by CMV exposure. Because some donors lacked HLA typing at each locus, the association tests relied only on the typed subset. A group of highly shared sequence variants was considered likely to be a technical artifact of the sequencing pipeline. Most TCR sequences were observed very rarely across donors, whereas some public TCRs were present in many individuals. According to the authors, the approach could potentially be generalized to other disease states and immunological phenotypes. The classifier was reported to diagnose cytomegalovirus status with high specificity and sensitivity in both the original cohort and the validation cohort. In a later analysis, several top co-occurrence clusters were reported to appear linked to parvovirus B19, influenza, CMV and Epstein-Barr virus. Compared with the approximately 710-donor mean, donors in an Asian-associated ancestry cluster had fewer N-insertions in productive TCRs, according to a later genetic analysis. The cohort was sequenced for TCR beta chains only, and without alpha or paired-chain data the features that could be detected were limited. The study gave a list of 150 to 200 TCR beta chains associated with cytomegalovirus. In vitro tests confirmed that a few of the cytomegalovirus-associated TCR beta chains recognize cytomegalovirus antigens. Some IMGT-functional V segments, including TRBV6-2 and TRBV6-3, could not be distinguished by the 87-base-pair reads and were therefore excluded.

The clonotype comes from a middle-aged man in good health and CMV-seronegative. Recombination linked TRBV5-1 to TRBJ2-2; 8 junctional bases match TRBD2. The sample taken for sequencing was PBMCs. The nucleotide sequence reads TGCGCCAGCAGCTCGGGACTAGTTTCCGGGGAGCTGTTTTTT. The translation is CASSSGLVSGELFF.